The 16 T cell receptor beta chains given below trace back to one sample, sequenced in a study of blood T cell repertoires in COVID-19. Generated by immunoSEQ multiplex PCR, the TCRdb table keeps only in-frame clones and is missing some. The sample includes some 260,000 clones, roughly 80% seen only once; the top ten take 4% to 6%. Input material: peripheral blood. The receptor set was obtained from a woman of 80 years or more with active or convalescent COVID-19.

This chain connects TRBV2 to TRBJ2-3, with 14 bases aligning to TRBD2. The ends lost 6 bases at V and 1 base at J; junction bases unmatched: 12. The CDR3 covers 19 residues. In germline, CDR1 is SNHLY, CDR2 FYNNEI. The CDR3 region has the DNA TGTGCCAGCAGGGCCCTAGGGACTAGCGGGGGCCCCGGCACAGATACGCAGTATTTT. This translates into CASRALGTSGGPGTDTQYF.

This chain uses TRBV11-2 with TRBJ2-1; D unresolved. This CDR3 contains 13 residues. Looked up from germline, CDR1 is SGHAT and CDR2 is FQNNGV. Deletions cut 1 base from V and 5 bases from J, with 6 bases between. The CDR3 protein is CASSLGRNNEQFF. The CDR3, as DNA: TGTGCCAGCAGCTTAGGGAGAAACAATGAGCAGTTCTTC.

The rearrangement uses TRBV11-3 and TRBJ2-1; TRBD1 aligns across 7 bases. The junction had 9 bases not matched to a gene; V was cut back by 5 bases and J by 8 bases. Germline V gives CDR1 SGHNT, CDR2 YENEEA. The length of the CDR3 is 14 residues. This CDR3 reads CASSRDSRGHEQFF. Written as DNA, the CDR3 is TGTGCCAGCAGCCGGGACAGCCGGGGTCATGAGCAGTTCTTC.

The chain links TRBV7-2 to TRBJ2-7, with 8 bases fitting TRBD2. The germline CDR1 and CDR2 sequences are SGHTA and FQGNSA. V lost 5 bases to trimming and J lost 6 bases; unmatched junction nucleotides: 12. The CDR3 runs to 15 residues. As DNA, the CDR3 is TGTGCCAGCAGCCCAGTAGCGGGACTTAAGGGCGAGCAGTACTTC. Translating gives CASSPVAGLKGEQYF.

The chain is built from TRBV4-1 and TRBJ2-1; no clear D gene. The CDR3 totals 15 residues. The germline V and J ends were trimmed by 1 base and 4 bases, with 11 bases remaining between them. Per the germline V gene, CDR1 is MGHRA and CDR2 is YSYEKL. This CDR3 is CASSQVTKLYNEQFF. CDR3 nucleotides: TGCGCCAGCAGCCAAGTCACTAAACTATACAATGAGCAGTTCTTC.

The chain employs TRBV14 and TRBJ2-5; 9 bases agree with TRBD1. This CDR3 comprises 16 residues. Germline V lookup: CDR1 SGHDN, CDR2 FVKESK. The ends lost 3 bases at V and 5 bases at J; junction bases unmatched: 10. The CDR3 DNA reads TGTGCCAGCAGCCAGTTCGCCGTGACAGGGGGGGAGACCCAGTACTTC. Encoded protein: CASSQFAVTGGETQYF.

The rearrangement uses TRBV9 and TRBJ1-1, with D perhaps TRBD1 (5 bases). The CDR3 runs to 14 residues. Germline values: CDR1 SGDLS, CDR2 YYNGEE. The V end lost 3 bases, the J end lost 7 bases, and 16 bases lay between the germline ends. This CDR3 is CASSERPGRGEAFF. In DNA, the CDR3 is TGTGCCAGCAGCGAAAGACCGGGGCGGGGTGAAGCTTTCTTT.

In its sample, this clone was seen a few times. The rearrangement joins TRBV19 to TRBJ1-2; 8 nucleotides agree with TRBD1. Germline trimming cut 6 bases from V and 7 bases from J; bases unmatched to any gene: 7. The CDR3 totals 13 residues. Germline lookup yields CDR1 LNHDA and CDR2 SQIVND (reference sequence). The DNA of the CDR3 is TGTGCCAGTAGCCTTGACAGGGGTCGTGGCTACACCTTC. The encoded protein is CASSLDRGRGYTF.

The chain has TRBV5-1 and TRBJ2-1; perhaps TRBD1 as D (6 bases). The CDR3 sequence is 14 residues long. Germline V gives CDR1 SGHRS, CDR2 YFSETQ. Trimming took 4 bases from V and 0 from J, leaving 8 bases between them. This CDR3 is CASSQQGSYNEQFF. The CDR3 DNA reads TGCGCCAGCAGCCAACAGGGCTCCTACAATGAGCAGTTCTTC.

This clone was found a few times. J is TRBJ2-7 and V is TRBV7-9; TRBD2 is a possible D gene (5 bases). This CDR3 region has 14 residues. Germline V gene sequence: CDR1 SEHNR, CDR2 FQNEAQ (reference sequence). Trimming left V 0 bases short and J 6 bases short, with 12 bases between. The CDR3 sequence is CASSLASIGGEQYF. The DNA for the CDR3 is TGTGCCAGCAGCTTAGCGTCTATTGGAGGCGAGCAGTACTTC.

V gene TRBV5-6 combines with J gene TRBJ2-1; TRBD1 is a possible D gene (5 bases). V lost 0 bases, J lost 4 bases, and 14 bases lay in between. This CDR3 region has 16 residues. In germline, CDR1 is SGHDT, CDR2 YYEEEE. CDR3 sequence: CASSLVVLTAYNEQFF. DNA for the CDR3: TGTGCCAGCAGCTTGGTGGTACTGACAGCGTACAATGAGCAGTTCTTC.

This chain connects TRBV6-5 to TRBJ2-2; 9 bases map to TRBD1. The ends lost 2 bases at V and 6 bases at J; junction bases unmatched: 4. This CDR3 is 15 amino acids long. CDR1 MNHEY and CDR2 SVGAGI come from the germline V gene. CDR3 sequence: CASSYGGTGSGELFF. The CDR3 DNA follows: TGTGCCAGCAGTTACGGCGGGACAGGGTCCGGGGAGCTGTTTTTT.

As DNA, the CDR3 is TGCGCCAGCAGGATGCAGTCCTACAATGAGCAGTTCTTC. Amino acid sequence: CASRMQSYNEQFF. The J gene is TRBJ2-1, the V gene TRBV5-1, with unresolved D. Germline CDR1 SGHRS, CDR2 YFSETQ. Deletions cut 5 bases from V and 1 base from J, with 7 bases between. The CDR3 covers 13 residues.

A few counts support this clone. In nucleotides, the CDR3 is TGTGCCAGCAGTTCGCAGGGGGCCGGGGAGCTGTTTTTT. The encoded protein is CASSSQGAGELFF. This chain uses TRBV6-5 with TRBJ2-2, with 7 bases that match TRBD1. CDR1 is MNHEY, CDR2 SVGAGI, per germline. This CDR3 has 13 amino acids. J lost 6 bases, V lost 4 bases, and 2 bases had no gene match.

Note on this clone: Other DNA sequences in the sample encode the same CDR3. This chain links TRBV18 with TRBJ2-3; perhaps TRBD1 as D (6 bases). The CDR3 extends over 15 amino acids. CDR1 and CDR2 (germline): KGHSH, LQKENI. V was clipped by 1 base and J by 0 bases, with 8 bases between them. This CDR3 reads CASSPRTGSTDTQYF. CDR3 bases: TGTGCCAGCTCACCACGTACAGGGAGCACAGATACGCAGTATTTT. The complete variable domain, with remaining parts taken from reference TRBV18 and TRBJ2-3, reads NAGVMQNPRHLVRRRGQEARLRCSPMKGHSHVYWYRQLPEEGLKFMVYLQKENIIDESGMPKERFSAEFPKEGPSILRIQQVVRGDSAAYFCASSPRTGSTDTQYFGPGTRLTVL.

This clone has more than one count but fewer than ten. The V call is TRBV18, the J call TRBJ1-1; a possible D gene is TRBD1 (6 bases). Trimming removed 5 bases at V and 6 bases at J, with 13 bases between. The germline gives CDR1 KGHSH, CDR2 LQKENI. The CDR3 spans 13 residues. The CDR3 nucleotides are TGTGCCAGCTCAATGGCCGGACAGTCTGAAGCTTTCTTT. This codes for CASSMAGQSEAFF. The variable domain in full, with the rest retrieved from reference TRBV18 and TRBJ1-1, is NAGVMQNPRHLVRRRGQEARLRCSPMKGHSHVYWYRQLPEEGLKFMVYLQKENIIDESGMPKERFSAEFPKEGPSILRIQQVVRGDSAAYFCASSMAGQSEAFFGQGTRLTVV.